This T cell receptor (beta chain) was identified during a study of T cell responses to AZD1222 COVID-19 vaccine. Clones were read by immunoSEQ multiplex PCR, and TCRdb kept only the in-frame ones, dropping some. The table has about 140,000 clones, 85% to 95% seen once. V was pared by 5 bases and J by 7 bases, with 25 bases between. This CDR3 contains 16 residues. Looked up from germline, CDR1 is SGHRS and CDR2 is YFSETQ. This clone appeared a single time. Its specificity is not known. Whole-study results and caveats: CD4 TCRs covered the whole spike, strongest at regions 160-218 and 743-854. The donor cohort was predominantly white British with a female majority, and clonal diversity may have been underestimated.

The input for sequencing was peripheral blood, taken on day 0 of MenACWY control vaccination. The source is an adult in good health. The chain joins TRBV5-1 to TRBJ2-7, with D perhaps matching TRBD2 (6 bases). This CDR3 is CASSDRRGISSGEQYF. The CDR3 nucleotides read TGCGCCAGCAGTGATCGACGGGGGATCTCCTCGGGGGAGCAGTACTTC.